This T cell receptor (beta chain) appears in the sequencing data of a study of vaccination effects on CD4 cells after COVID-19. In the study overall: Participants were given two doses of BNT162b2 or mRNA-1273 vaccine.

Remarks on this clone: Its matching antigen is unknown.

After expansion with viral peptide pools in the ViraFEST assay, antigen-specific CD4+ T cells were sequenced. Following 10 days of culture, CD4+ T cells were isolated. According to the study, vaccine recipients showed no prior SARS-CoV-2 infection and negative nucleocapsid antibodies. At days 3 and 7, half of the medium was exchanged for IL-2 medium. Study results and limitations: Researchers report that only 1 of 255 vaccine-induced clones in healthy vaccinees cross-reacted with common cold coronaviruses.

Germline values: CDR1 GTSNPN, CDR2 SVGIG (reference sequence). The CDR3 runs 15 residues. Trimming removed 0 bases from V and 3 bases from J, with 14 bases in between. The method was immunoSEQ multiplex PCR; TCRdb's version includes in-frame clones alone and lacks a portion of them. This table holds 60,000 to 65,000 clones, roughly 80% found once. The chain carries TRBV30 and TRBJ1-2, with no clear D. The sequencing used CD4+ T cells from PBMCs cultured with HCoV-OC43 spike peptides, collected before COVID-19 vaccination. As for subset: HCoV-OC43 spike overlapping peptide pool stimulation. The TCR originated in a human donor who received a COVID-19 vaccine. The CDR3 bases are TGTGCCTGGAGTGTACCTGGGTTGGAGGACTATGGCTACACCTTC. Its translation: CAWSVPGLEDYGYTF.